The present TCR beta chain was sequenced within a study of blood T cell repertoires in COVID-19. CDR1 is MNHEY and CDR2 is SVGEGT in the germline V gene. Trimming left V 5 bases short and J 4 bases short, with 6 bases between. This CDR3 comprises 11 residues. In the study's own analysis: Reference gene primer amplification gave estimated nucleated cell counts. Method: immunoSEQ multiplex PCR; TCRdb's copy keeps in-frame clones and lacks some. V and J calls plus clone size are reproduced from that table; the DNA served to infer D and trimming. This table has over 200,000 clones, roughly 85% appearing once. Everyone who took part was roughly 18 to 95 years old, and they came from roughly 25 US areas.

The sequencing sample was made of PBMCs or T cells enriched from blood (not recorded which). The clonotype comes from a middle-aged man who had recovered from COVID-19. This chain connects TRBV6-2 or TRBV6-3 to TRBJ2-7; D is ambiguous. The CDR3 protein is CASSRLYEQYF. CDR3 nucleotides: TGTGCCAGCAGTCGACTTTACGAGCAGTACTTC.